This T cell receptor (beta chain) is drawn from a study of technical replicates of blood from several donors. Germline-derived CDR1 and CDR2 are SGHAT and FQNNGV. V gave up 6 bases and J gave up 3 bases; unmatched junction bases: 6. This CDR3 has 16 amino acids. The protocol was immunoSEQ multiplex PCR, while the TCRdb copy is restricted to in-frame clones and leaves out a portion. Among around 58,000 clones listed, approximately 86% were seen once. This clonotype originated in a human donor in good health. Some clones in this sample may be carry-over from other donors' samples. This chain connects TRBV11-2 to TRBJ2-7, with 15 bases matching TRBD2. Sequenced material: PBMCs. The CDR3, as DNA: TGTGCCAGCAGTCGGACTAGCGGGAGGGTTGGCTACGAGCAGTACTTC. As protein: CASSRTSGRVGYEQYF.